This TCR beta chain was captured in a study of control samples from healthy donors and cancer patients. The CDR3 is 15 residues long. V was pared by 5 bases and J by 8 bases, with 16 bases between. Per the germline V gene, CDR1 is SGHVS and CDR2 is FNYEAQ. Measured with immunoSEQ multiplex PCR; TCRdb has only the in-frame clones, and not every one. The table lists 120,000 or so clones, around 87% of them singletons, with around 8.7% in the top ten. The chain couples TRBV7-6 to TRBJ1-6; the D gene is possibly TRBD1 (6 bases). The clonotype originates from a man in his forties or fifties in good health. The sequenced material came from blood. CDR3 region: CASSQNRVGDSPLHF. DNA for the CDR3: TGTGCCAGCAGCCAAAACAGGGTTGGGGATTCACCCCTCCACTTT.